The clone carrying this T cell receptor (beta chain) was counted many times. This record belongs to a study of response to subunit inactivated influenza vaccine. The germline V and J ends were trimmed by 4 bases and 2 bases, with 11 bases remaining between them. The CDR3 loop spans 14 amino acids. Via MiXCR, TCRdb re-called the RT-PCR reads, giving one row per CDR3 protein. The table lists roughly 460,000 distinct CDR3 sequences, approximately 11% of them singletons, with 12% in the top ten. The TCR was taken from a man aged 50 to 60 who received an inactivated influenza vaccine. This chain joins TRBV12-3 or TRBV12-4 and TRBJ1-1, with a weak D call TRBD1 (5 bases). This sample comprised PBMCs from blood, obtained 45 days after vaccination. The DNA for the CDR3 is TGTGCCAGCAGTTCCGGACACCAAAACACTGAAGCTTTCTTT. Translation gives CASSSGHQNTEAFF.